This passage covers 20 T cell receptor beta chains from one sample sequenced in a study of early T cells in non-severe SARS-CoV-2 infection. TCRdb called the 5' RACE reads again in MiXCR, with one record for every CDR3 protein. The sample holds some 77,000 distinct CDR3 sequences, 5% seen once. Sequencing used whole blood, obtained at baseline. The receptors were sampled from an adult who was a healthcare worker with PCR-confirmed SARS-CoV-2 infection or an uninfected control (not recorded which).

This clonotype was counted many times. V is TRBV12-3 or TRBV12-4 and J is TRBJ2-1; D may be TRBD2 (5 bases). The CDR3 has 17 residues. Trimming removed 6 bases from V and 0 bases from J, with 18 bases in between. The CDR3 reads CASSPLGLASSYNEQFF. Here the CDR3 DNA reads TGTGCCAGCAGCCCTTTAGGACTCGCGAGCTCCTACAATGAGCAGTTCTTC.

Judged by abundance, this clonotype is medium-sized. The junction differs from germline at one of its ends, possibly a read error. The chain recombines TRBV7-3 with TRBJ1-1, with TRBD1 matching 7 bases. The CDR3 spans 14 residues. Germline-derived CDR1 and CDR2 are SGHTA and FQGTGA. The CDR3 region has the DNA TGTGCCAGCAGCTTAACGCCCGGGACAGACAACCCAATGTTT. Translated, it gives CASSLTPGTDNPMF.

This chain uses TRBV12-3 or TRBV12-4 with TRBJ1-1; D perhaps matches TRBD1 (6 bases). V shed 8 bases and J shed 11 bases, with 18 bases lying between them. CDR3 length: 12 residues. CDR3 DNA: TGTGCCAGCGAGGGGGAAGGTAGTTATGCTTTCTTT. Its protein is CASEGEGSYAFF.

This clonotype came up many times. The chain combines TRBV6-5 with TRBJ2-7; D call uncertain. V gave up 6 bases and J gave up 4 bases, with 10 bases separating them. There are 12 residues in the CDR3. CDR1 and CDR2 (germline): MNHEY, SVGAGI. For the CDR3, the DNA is TGTGCCAGCAGGACAACGGAGTACGAGCAGTACTTC. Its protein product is CASRTTEYEQYF.

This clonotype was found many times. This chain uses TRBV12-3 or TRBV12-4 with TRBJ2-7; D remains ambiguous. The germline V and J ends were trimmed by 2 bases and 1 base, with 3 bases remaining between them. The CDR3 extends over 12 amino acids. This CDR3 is CASSLPSYEQYF. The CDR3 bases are TGTGCCAGCAGTTTACCGTCCTACGAGCAGTACTTC.

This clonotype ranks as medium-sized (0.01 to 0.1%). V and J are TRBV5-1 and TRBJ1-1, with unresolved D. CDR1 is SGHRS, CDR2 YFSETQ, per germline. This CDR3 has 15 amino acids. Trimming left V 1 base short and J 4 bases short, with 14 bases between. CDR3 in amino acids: CASSLSSVGITEAFF. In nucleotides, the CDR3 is TGCGCCAGCAGCTTGAGTTCCGTGGGTATCACTGAAGCTTTCTTT.

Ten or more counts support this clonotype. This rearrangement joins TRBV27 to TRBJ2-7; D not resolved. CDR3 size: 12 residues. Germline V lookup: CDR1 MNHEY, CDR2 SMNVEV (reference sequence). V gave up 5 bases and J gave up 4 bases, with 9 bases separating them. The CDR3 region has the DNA TGTGCCAGCAGTCACGGACCTTACGAGCAGTACTTC. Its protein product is CASSHGPYEQYF.

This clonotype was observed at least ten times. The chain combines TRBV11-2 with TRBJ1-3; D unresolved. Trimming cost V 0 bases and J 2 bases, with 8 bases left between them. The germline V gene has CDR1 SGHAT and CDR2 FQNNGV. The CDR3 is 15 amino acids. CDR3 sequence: CASSLDPAPGNTIYF. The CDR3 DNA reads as TGTGCCAGCAGCTTAGATCCGGCCCCTGGAAACACCATATATTTT.

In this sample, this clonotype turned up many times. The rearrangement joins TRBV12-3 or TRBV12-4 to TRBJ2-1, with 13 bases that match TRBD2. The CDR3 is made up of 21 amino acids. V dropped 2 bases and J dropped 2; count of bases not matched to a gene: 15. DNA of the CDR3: TGTGCCAGCAGTTTATATCAGTGGGGGACTAGCGGGAAGAATGCCTACAATGAGCAGTTCTTC. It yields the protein CASSLYQWGTSGKNAYNEQFF.

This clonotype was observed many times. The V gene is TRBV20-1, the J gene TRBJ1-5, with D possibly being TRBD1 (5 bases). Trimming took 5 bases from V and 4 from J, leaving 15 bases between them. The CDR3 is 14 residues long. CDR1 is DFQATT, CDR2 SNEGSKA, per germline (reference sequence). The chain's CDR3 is CSAPGTSPNQPQHF. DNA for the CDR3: TGCAGTGCTCCCGGGACTTCCCCAAATCAGCCCCAGCATTTT.

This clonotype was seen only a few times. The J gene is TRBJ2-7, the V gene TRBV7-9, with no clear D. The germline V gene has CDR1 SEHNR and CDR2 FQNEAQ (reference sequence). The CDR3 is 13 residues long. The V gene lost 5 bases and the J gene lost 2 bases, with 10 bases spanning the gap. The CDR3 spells CASSPIVTYEQYF. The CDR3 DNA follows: TGTGCCAGCAGCCCTATCGTTACCTACGAGCAGTACTTC.

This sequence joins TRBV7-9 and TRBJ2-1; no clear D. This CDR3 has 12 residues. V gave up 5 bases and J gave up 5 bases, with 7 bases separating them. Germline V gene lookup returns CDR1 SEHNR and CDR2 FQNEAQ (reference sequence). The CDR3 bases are TGTGCCAGCAGCCCAAGAGACAATGAGCAGTTCTTC. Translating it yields CASSPRDNEQFF. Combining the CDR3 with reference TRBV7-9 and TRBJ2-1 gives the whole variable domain DTGVSQNPRHKITKRGQNVTFRCDPISEHNRLYWYRQTLGQGPEFLTYFQNEAQLEKSRLLSDRFSAERPKGSFSTLEIQRTEQGDSAMYLCASSPRDNEQFFGPGTRLTVL.

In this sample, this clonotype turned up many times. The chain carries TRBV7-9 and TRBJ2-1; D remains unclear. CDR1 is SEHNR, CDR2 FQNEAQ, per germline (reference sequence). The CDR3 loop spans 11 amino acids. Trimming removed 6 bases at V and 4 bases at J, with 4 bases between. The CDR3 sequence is CASRRYNEQFF. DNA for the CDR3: TGTGCCAGCAGACGTTACAATGAGCAGTTCTTC.

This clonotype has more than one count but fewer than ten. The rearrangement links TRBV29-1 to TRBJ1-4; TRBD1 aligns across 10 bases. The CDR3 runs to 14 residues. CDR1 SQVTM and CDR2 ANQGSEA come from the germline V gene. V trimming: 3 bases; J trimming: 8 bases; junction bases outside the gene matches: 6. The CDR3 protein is CSVDGTGAREKLFF. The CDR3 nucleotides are TGCAGCGTTGACGGGACAGGGGCTCGCGAAAAACTGTTTTTT.

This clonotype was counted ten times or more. The CDR3, as DNA: TGTGCCAGCAGTTTACGGGGGGACTATGGCTACACCTTC. Its protein is CASSLRGDYGYTF. The chain links TRBV28 to TRBJ1-2; D is perhaps TRBD1 (5 bases). Deletions cut 2 bases from V and 3 bases from J, with 7 bases between. The CDR3 length is 13 residues. Germline assignment: CDR1 MDHEN and CDR2 SYDVKM.

CDR3 sequence: CASSRGALYRRQETQYF. The CDR3 DNA follows: TGTGCCAGCAGCAGAGGGGCGCTGTACAGACGCCAAGAGACCCAGTACTTC. This chain links TRBV7-9 with TRBJ2-5; D possibly matches TRBD1 or TRBD2 (5 bases each). The CDR3 sequence is 17 residues long. Germline V CDR1 and CDR2: SEHNR, FQNEAQ (reference sequence). The ends were cut back, 5 bases at V and 1 base at J, with 20 bases in the middle.

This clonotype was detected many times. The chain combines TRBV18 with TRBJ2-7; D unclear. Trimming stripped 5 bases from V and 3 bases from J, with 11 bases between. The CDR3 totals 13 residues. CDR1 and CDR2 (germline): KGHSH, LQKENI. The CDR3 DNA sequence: TGTGCCAGCTCAACTACACCCGGCTACGAGCAGTACTTC. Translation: CASSTTPGYEQYF.

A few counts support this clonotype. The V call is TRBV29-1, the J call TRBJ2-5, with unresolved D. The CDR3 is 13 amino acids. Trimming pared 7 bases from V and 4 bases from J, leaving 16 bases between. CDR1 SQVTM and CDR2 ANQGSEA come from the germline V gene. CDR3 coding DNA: TGCAGCGGCTCCCCCGGGCTGCGAGAGACCCAGTACTTC. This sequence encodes CSGSPGLRETQYF.

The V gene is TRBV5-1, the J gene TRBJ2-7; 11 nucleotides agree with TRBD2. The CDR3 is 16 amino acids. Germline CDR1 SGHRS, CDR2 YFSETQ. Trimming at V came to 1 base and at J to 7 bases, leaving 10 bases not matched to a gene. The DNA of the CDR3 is TGCGCCAGCAGCTTGACTAGCGGGAGCGAGACGCGGGAGCAGTACTTC. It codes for CASSLTSGSETREQYF. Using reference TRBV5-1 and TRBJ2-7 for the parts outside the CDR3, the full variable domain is KAGVTQTPRYLIKTRGQQVTLSCSPISGHRSVSWYQQTPGQGLQFLFEYFSETQRNKGNFPGRFSGRQFSNSRSEMNVSTLELGDSALYLCASSLTSGSETREQYFGPGTRLTVT.

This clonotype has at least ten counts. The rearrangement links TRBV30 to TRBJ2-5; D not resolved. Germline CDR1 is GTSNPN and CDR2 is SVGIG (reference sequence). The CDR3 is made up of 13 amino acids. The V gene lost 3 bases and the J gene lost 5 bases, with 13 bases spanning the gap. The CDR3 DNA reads TGTGCCTGGAGCAGGCGGAATCGGGAGACCCAGTACTTC. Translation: CAWSRRNRETQYF.